Below, 25 T cell receptor beta chains from the same sample are listed, as sequenced in a study of blood T cell repertoires in COVID-19. Clones were read by immunoSEQ multiplex PCR, and TCRdb kept only the in-frame ones, dropping some. There are 280,000 or so clones in the sample; 83% occur only once, and 8% to 9.5% lies in the top ten. Source material: peripheral blood. All receptors come from a woman between 45 and 65 years old who had recovered from COVID-19.

The gene calls are TRBV19 and TRBJ2-7; 9 bases match TRBD2. The CDR3 runs 15 residues. V was pared by 5 bases and J by 2 bases, with 7 bases of the junction left unmatched. Germline loops: CDR1 LNHDA, CDR2 SQIVND (reference sequence). CDR3 region: CASSVIAGVTYEQYF. Here the CDR3 DNA reads TGTGCCAGTAGTGTTATAGCGGGGGTAACCTACGAGCAGTACTTC.

The chain uses TRBV2 and TRBJ1-5; the match to TRBD1 covers 8 bases. Germline lookup yields CDR1 SNHLY and CDR2 FYNNEI. V gave up 4 bases and J gave up 7 bases; unmatched junction bases: 3. The CDR3 is 13 residues long. The CDR3 reads CASSGTGQQPQHF. The CDR3 DNA is TGTGCCAGCAGTGGGACAGGGCAACAGCCCCAGCATTTT.

The chain recombines TRBV7-9 with TRBJ2-7; a weak D match, TRBD2 (6 bases). Trimming took 5 bases from V and 6 from J, leaving 14 bases between them. The germline V gene encodes CDR1 SEHNR and CDR2 FQNEAQ (reference sequence). The CDR3 is 13 amino acids. CDR3 nucleotide sequence: TGTGCCAGCAGCGGGCGGGAAGTGGTCGAGCAGTACTTC. This gives the protein CASSGREVVEQYF.

J is TRBJ2-1 and V is TRBV5-1, with D possibly matching TRBD1 (6 bases). V was clipped by 3 bases and J by 10 bases, with 14 bases between them. Germline V gives CDR1 SGHRS, CDR2 YFSETQ. The CDR3 consists of 13 residues. The CDR3 coding sequence is TGCGCCAGCAGCTCAGGGGCCCTGGAAGAGCAGTTCTTC. Protein sequence: CASSSGALEEQFF.

The chain is built from TRBV28 and TRBJ1-1; maybe TRBD1 (5 bases). V was cut by 3 bases and J by 10 bases, with 15 bases left in between. CDR1 and CDR2 (germline): MDHEN, SYDVKM. CDR3 length equals 13 residues. The CDR3 is CASSLSWGVLAFF. The CDR3 coding sequence is TGTGCCAGCAGTTTGTCGTGGGGGGTTTTAGCTTTCTTT.

This clone was counted only a few times. This sequence joins TRBV7-2 and TRBJ1-2; TRBD1 aligns across 7 bases. The germline V gene encodes CDR1 SGHTA and CDR2 FQGNSA. V lost 5 bases to trimming and J lost 4 bases; unmatched junction nucleotides: 7. This CDR3 is 14 amino acids long. CDR3 DNA sequence: TGTGCCAGCAGCCGGGAGACAGGGCCCTATGGCTACACCTTC. Translating gives CASSRETGPYGYTF.

The V call is TRBV11-2, the J call TRBJ2-7, with 7 bases that match TRBD1. Trimming removed 6 bases from V and 4 bases from J; junction bases left unmatched: 12. CDR3 size: 15 residues. The germline CDR1 and CDR2 sequences are SGHAT and FQNNGV. CDR3 protein: CASSPAPGQSYEQYF. In nucleotides, the CDR3 is TGTGCCAGCAGTCCGGCACCGGGACAGTCTTACGAGCAGTACTTC. The full variable domain, its missing parts supplied by reference TRBV11-2 and TRBJ2-7, is EAGVAQSPRYKIIEKRQSVAFWCNPISGHATLYWYQQILGQGPKLLIQFQNNGVVDDSQLPKDRFSAERLKGVDSTLKIQPAKLEDSAVYLCASSPAPGQSYEQYFGPGTRLTVT.

V gene TRBV6-5 combines with J gene TRBJ1-1, with TRBD1 matching 9 bases. The CDR3 has 16 residues. V lost 4 bases and J lost 0; bases outside the gene matches: 6. In germline, CDR1 is MNHEY, CDR2 SVGAGI. Here the CDR3 reads CASSLDRGLMNTEAFF. The CDR3 DNA reads as TGTGCCAGCAGTTTGGACAGGGGTCTAATGAACACTGAAGCTTTCTTT.

Written as DNA, the CDR3 is TGTGCCAGCAGCCCCCAGGGAGGGCTAGACTATGGCTACACCTTC. The encoded protein is CASSPQGGLDYGYTF. The chain employs TRBV7-3 and TRBJ1-2; the D gene is possibly TRBD1 (5 bases). The CDR3 is 15 amino acids. V dropped 5 bases and J dropped 3 bases, with 16 bases sitting between them. The germline CDR1 and CDR2 sequences are SGHTA and FQGTGA.

This clone was observed a single time. The chain couples TRBV19 to TRBJ2-1; 8 bases are a match to TRBD2. V dropped 11 bases and J dropped 9; count of bases not matched to a gene: 18. Looked up from germline, CDR1 is LNHDA and CDR2 is SQIVND (reference sequence). The CDR3 contains 15 residues. The CDR3 reads CARFLGTGAGGEQFF. In nucleotides, the CDR3 is TGTGCCCGTTTTTTGGGGACTGGGGCGGGGGGTGAGCAGTTCTTC.

The chain carries TRBV5-1 and TRBJ2-7; TRBD2 is a possible D gene (5 bases). The V end lost 4 bases, the J end lost 4 bases, and 12 bases lay between the germline ends. Germline V gives CDR1 SGHRS, CDR2 YFSETQ. This CDR3 contains 13 residues. Here the CDR3 reads CASSPGVGYEQYF. In DNA form, the CDR3 reads TGCGCCAGCAGCCCCGGGGTGGGGTACGAGCAGTACTTC. Full variable domain (remainder filled in from reference TRBV5-1 and TRBJ2-7): KAGVTQTPRYLIKTRGQQVTLSCSPISGHRSVSWYQQTPGQGLQFLFEYFSETQRNKGNFPGRFSGRQFSNSRSEMNVSTLELGDSALYLCASSPGVGYEQYFGPGTRLTVT.

J is TRBJ2-1 and V is TRBV28, with D possibly matching TRBD2 (7 bases). The CDR3 sequence is 14 residues long. V lost 9 bases and J 4 bases, leaving 16 bases between the germline ends. Per the germline V gene, CDR1 is MDHEN and CDR2 is SYDVKM. The CDR3, as DNA: TGTGCCAGTAGAGGGGGGAGGGCGTACAATGAGCAGTTCTTC. Encoded protein: CASRGGRAYNEQFF.

The gene calls are TRBV28 and TRBJ1-2, with unresolved D. CDR1 MDHEN and CDR2 SYDVKM come from the germline V gene. Trimming cost V 0 bases and J 4 bases, with 6 bases left between them. This CDR3 region has 13 residues. CDR3 in amino acids: CASSLWGVYGYTF. CDR3 DNA: TGTGCCAGCAGTTTATGGGGAGTCTATGGCTACACCTTC.

This clone was seen repeatedly, ten times or more. The rearrangement joins TRBV2 to TRBJ2-3, with TRBD2 identical over 9 bases. Germline lookup yields CDR1 SNHLY and CDR2 FYNNEI. This CDR3 region has 18 residues. The trim removed 0 bases at V and 6 bases at J, leaving 13 bases unmatched. In DNA, the CDR3 is TGTGCCAGCAGTGAAGCGCACCGTGGAGCGGGGGGTCGGGATACGCAGTATTTT. Translating gives CASSEAHRGAGGRDTQYF.

The J gene is TRBJ1-2, the V gene TRBV5-1, with D tentatively TRBD1 (5 bases). The length of the CDR3 is 19 residues. Germline assignment: CDR1 SGHRS and CDR2 YFSETQ. V lost 0 bases and J 5 bases, leaving 26 bases between the germline ends. The CDR3 is CASSLAMTGGAAGLYGYTF. CDR3 in DNA: TGCGCCAGCAGCTTGGCCATGACGGGTGGGGCTGCCGGGCTTTATGGCTACACCTTC.

The table lists this clone with a few counts. The V call is TRBV5-6, the J call TRBJ2-7; D not certain. Looked up from germline, CDR1 is SGHDT and CDR2 is YYEEEE. The CDR3 is 12 amino acids. V lost 1 base to trimming and J lost 1 base, with 3 bases between them. The DNA of the CDR3 is TGTGCCAGCAGCTTGTCTTCCTACGAGCAGTACTTC. It encodes CASSLSSYEQYF.

This clone occurred once. The chain combines TRBV7-2 with TRBJ2-2; 9 nucleotides match TRBD2. CDR3 length: 15 residues. The germline V gene encodes CDR1 SGHTA and CDR2 FQGNSA. The ends lost 6 bases at V and 5 bases at J; junction bases unmatched: 7. The DNA for the CDR3 is TGTGCCAGCAGTCCCGTCAGCGGGAGGACCGGGGAGCTGTTTTTT. This encodes CASSPVSGRTGELFF.

The chain combines TRBV6-5 with TRBJ1-2, with D tentatively TRBD1 (5 bases). Per germline, CDR1 MNHEY and CDR2 SVGAGI. The CDR3 is made up of 13 amino acids. V lost 8 bases and J lost 3, with 13 bases in between. CDR3 sequence (DNA): TGTGCCAGCTCCAGGGCCGCAGACTATGGCTACACCTTC. As protein: CASSRAADYGYTF.

CDR3 amino acids: CASSRSASGEMYTQYF. CDR3 nucleotides: TGTGCCAGCAGCCGCTCGGCTAGCGGGGAGATGTATACGCAGTATTTT. This rearrangement joins TRBV27 to TRBJ2-3; TRBD2 aligns across 9 bases. Germline V gene sequence: CDR1 MNHEY, CDR2 SMNVEV (reference sequence). The CDR3 extends over 16 amino acids. V lost 6 bases, J lost 7 bases, and 14 bases stayed unmatched.

The genes are TRBV7-9 and TRBJ1-2, with 8 bases matching TRBD1. CDR1 and CDR2 from the germline V gene are SEHNR and FQNEAQ (reference sequence). V dropped 5 bases and J dropped 0; count of bases not matched to a gene: 11. This CDR3 has 17 residues. This CDR3 is CASSAPRGPGTNYGYTF. The CDR3 region has the DNA TGTGCCAGCAGCGCGCCCAGGGGGCCGGGCACTAACTATGGCTACACCTTC.

This chain connects TRBV7-2 to TRBJ2-1; TRBD2 might be the D (6 bases). With 1 base removed from V and 6 bases from J, the gap between germline ends came to 10 bases. Looked up from germline, CDR1 is SGHTA and CDR2 is FQGNSA. CDR3 length: 14 residues. This CDR3 is CASSLGEVGNEQFF. CDR3 DNA sequence: TGTGCCAGCAGCTTAGGGGAGGTGGGCAATGAGCAGTTCTTC.

The gene calls are TRBV23-1 and TRBJ1-5; TRBD1 aligns across 12 bases. TRBV23-1 is an open reading frame, and its role is uncertain. Germline trimming cut 0 bases from V and 6 bases from J; bases unmatched to any gene: 12. The CDR3 covers 19 residues. The CDR3 here is CASSQSRFFGTGGPQPQHF. CDR3 bases: TGCGCCAGCAGTCAATCGAGGTTTTTCGGGACAGGGGGCCCTCAGCCCCAGCATTTT.

This clone was counted only a few times. The rearrangement joins TRBV3-1 (or the pseudogene TRBV3-2) to TRBJ1-5, with D unresolved. The CDR3 length is 14 residues. The V gene's germline CDR1 is LGHDT and CDR2 YNNKEL (reference sequence). With 4 bases removed from V and 0 bases from J, the gap between germline ends came to 7 bases. CDR3 sequence (DNA): TGTGCCAGCAGCCTAATTAATAGCAATCAGCCCCAGCATTTT. As protein: CASSLINSNQPQHF.

V and J are TRBV18 and TRBJ2-7; the D gene is possibly TRBD1 (6 bases). Trimming left V 6 bases short and J 3 bases short, with 18 bases between. The CDR3 runs to 15 residues. Germline V gives CDR1 KGHSH, CDR2 LQKENI. The chain's CDR3 is CASSAGPDSDYEQYF. DNA of the CDR3: TGTGCCAGCTCGGCCGGTCCGGACAGCGACTACGAGCAGTACTTC.

CDR3: CASSQDLGGGGQETQYF. CDR3 nucleotides: TGCGCCAGCAGCCAAGATCTTGGGGGAGGAGGACAAGAGACCCAGTACTTC. This chain joins TRBV4-3 and TRBJ2-5; tentative D call: TRBD2 (6 bases). The CDR3 extends over 17 amino acids. V lost 0 bases to trimming and J lost 2 bases, with 16 bases between them. The germline V gene has CDR1 LGHNA and CDR2 YSLEER.